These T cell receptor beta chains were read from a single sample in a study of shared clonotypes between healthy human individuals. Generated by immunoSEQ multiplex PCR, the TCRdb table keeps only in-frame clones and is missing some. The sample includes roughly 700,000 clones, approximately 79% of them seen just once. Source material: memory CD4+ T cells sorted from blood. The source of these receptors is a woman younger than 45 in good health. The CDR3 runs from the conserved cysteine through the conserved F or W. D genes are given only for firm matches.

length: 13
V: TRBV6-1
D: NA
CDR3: CASSEFVNQKLFF

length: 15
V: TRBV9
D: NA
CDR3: CASSPQTVAGNTIYF

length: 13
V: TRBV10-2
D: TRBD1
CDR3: CASSGQGPTEAFF

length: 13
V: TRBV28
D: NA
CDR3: CASSSRERVSQYF

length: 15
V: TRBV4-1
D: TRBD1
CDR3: CASSQGGTGDYGYTF

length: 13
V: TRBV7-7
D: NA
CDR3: CASSLGSGNTIYF

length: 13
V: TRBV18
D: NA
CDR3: CASSLTGAGELFF

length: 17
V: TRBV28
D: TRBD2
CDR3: CASSLGLAGGGENIQYF

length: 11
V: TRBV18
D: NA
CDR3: CASSSTYEQYF

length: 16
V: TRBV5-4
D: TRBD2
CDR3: CASSPKLAGPYNEQFF

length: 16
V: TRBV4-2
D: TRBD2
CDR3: CASSQGTSGLNNEQFF

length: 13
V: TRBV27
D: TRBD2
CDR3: CASSSGRSGELFF

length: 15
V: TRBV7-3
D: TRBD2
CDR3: CASSSAGGPFDEQFF

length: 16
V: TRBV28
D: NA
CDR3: CASTVVSFYSNQPQHF

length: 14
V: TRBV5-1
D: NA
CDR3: CASRSDPGNQPQHF

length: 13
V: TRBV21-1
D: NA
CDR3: CASRPGSWYEQYF

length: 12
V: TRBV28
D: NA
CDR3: CATTISGKGYTF

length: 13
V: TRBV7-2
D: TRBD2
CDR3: CASSLSSGREQFF

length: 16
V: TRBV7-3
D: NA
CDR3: CASSPRGGGVRETQYF

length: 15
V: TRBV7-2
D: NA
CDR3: CASSDYLRSSYEQYF

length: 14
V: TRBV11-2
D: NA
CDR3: CASSLSRGNQPQHF

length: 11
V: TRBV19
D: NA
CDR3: CARGGVTEAFF

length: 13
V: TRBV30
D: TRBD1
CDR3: CAWSVGQGYGYTF

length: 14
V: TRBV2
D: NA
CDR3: CASSEFGEFNEQFF

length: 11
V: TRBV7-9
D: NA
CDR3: CASSFVGDAFF

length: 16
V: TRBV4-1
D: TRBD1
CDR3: CASSQDRGQQSYEQYF

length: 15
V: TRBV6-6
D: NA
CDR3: CASRDGQGPNQPQHF

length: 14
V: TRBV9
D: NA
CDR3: CASSVGGSTDTQYF

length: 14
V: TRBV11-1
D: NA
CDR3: CASRSREEWTEAFF

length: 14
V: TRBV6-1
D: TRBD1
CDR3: CASRQGAGNYGYTF

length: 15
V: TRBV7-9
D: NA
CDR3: CASSPSGRDVNEQFF

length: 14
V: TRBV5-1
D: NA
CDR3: CASSLRSGNEKLFF

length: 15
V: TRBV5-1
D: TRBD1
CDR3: CASSLGQGTQETQYF

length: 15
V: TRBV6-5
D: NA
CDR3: CASSRTEDSNQPQHF

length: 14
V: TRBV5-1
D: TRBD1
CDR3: CASSAGQYNEKLFF

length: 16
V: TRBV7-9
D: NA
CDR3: CASSLGFRADSYEQYF

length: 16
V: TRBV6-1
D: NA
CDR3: CASSVLTGSGANVLTF